The rows below give T cell receptor beta chains drawn from one sample of a study of shared clonotypes between healthy human individuals. TCRdb keeps only in-frame clones here, not all; method: immunoSEQ multiplex PCR. This sample has hundreds of thousands of clones, with 55% to 85% found just once. Sequenced input: memory CD4+ T cells sorted from blood. The receptors were gathered from a woman under 40 in good health. Both conserved end residues are part of each CDR3. D genes are given only for firm matches. Expanded clones get a size class; other rows say once, few or many, or leave the size out.

>TRBV28|.|.
CASSLTGKLSYEQYF
>TRBV18|.|.
CASSPETTQYF
>TRBV9|.|.
CASSDRRDANTGELFF
>TRBV28|TRBD1|.
CASRTGQGFEKLFF
>TRBV28|.|few
CASRTWVTMNTEAFF
>TRBV10-3|TRBD1|.
CAISESRASDRARMNTEAFF
>TRBV11-2|.|.
CASSPGQNPNYGYTF
>TRBV29-1|.|.
CSVEPPGWQKQYF
>TRBV9|.|.
CASSVGSGADTDTQYF
>TRBV28|TRBD1|.
CASSHRGGTGAYEQYF
>TRBV28|.|.
CASSLHRKNTEAFF
>TRBV5-1|.|.
CASSLGAPNTEAFF
>TRBV19|TRBD1|.
CASSRRDRPYTEAFF
>TRBV5-4|TRBD1|.
CASSSGQGGHEQYF
>TRBV28|TRBD1|.
CASSRQGAGTEAFF
>TRBV27|TRBD1|once
CASSHGTGGIRTKNIQYF
>TRBV28|TRBD2|.
CASSLAGGRSYNEQFF
>TRBV18|.|.
CASSGLSGTDTQYF
>TRBV5-1|TRBD1|.
CASSRQGAGDEQFF